What follows are 4 T cell receptor beta chains derived from one specimen sequenced in a study of T cells in Graves' hyperthyroidism and ophthalmopathy. Amplified TCR beta CDR3 regions came from RNA transcripts. RT-PCR in the first round (using the HTBI primer set) targeted the TCR CDR3. TCRdb re-called the multiplex PCR reads with MiXCR, one entry per CDR3 protein. The table has 600,000 to 750,000 distinct CDR3 sequences, 17% seen once; the top ten hold around a sixth. Sequencing was done on a sample of blood. These receptors were taken from a man aged 50 or older with Graves' hyperthyroidism.

The J gene is TRBJ1-1, the V gene TRBV18, with D possibly TRBD1 on 5 matching bases. The CDR3 contains 15 residues. V lost 3 bases, J lost 6 bases, and 17 bases lay in between. The germline V gene has CDR1 KGHSH and CDR2 LQKENI. The CDR3 bases are TGTGCCAGCTCACCTGGTCCAGGGATGAGTCCTGAAGCTTTCTTT. Translation gives CASSPGPGMSPEAFF. The variable domain in full, completed from reference TRBV18 and TRBJ1-1, reads NAGVMQNPRHLVRRRGQEARLRCSPMKGHSHVYWYRQLPEEGLKFMVYLQKENIIDESGMPKERFSAEFPKEGPSILRIQQVVRGDSAAYFCASSPGPGMSPEAFFGQGTRLTVV.

This clonotype was seen repeatedly, ten times or more. This chain uses TRBV28 with TRBJ2-5; D gene unclear. Deletions cut 6 bases from V and 5 bases from J, with 16 bases between. Germline V CDR1 and CDR2: MDHEN, SYDVKM. There are 14 residues in the CDR3. DNA of the CDR3: TGTGCCAGCAGAGGACCCGTTAATCGGGAGACCCAGTACTTC. Translated: CASRGPVNRETQYF. Complete variable domain (other parts from reference TRBV28 and TRBJ2-5): DVKVTQSSRYLVKRTGEKVFLECVQDMDHENMFWYRQDPGLGLRLIYFSYDVKMKEKGDIPEGYSVSREKKERFSLILESASTNQTSMYLCASRGPVNRETQYFGPGTRLLVL.

This chain uses TRBV7-8 with TRBJ2-7; weak D call: TRBD1 (6 bases). V was trimmed by 5 bases and J by 3 bases, leaving 14 bases between them. CDR3 size: 14 residues. CDR1 is SGHVS, CDR2 FQNEAQ, per germline. The CDR3 protein is CASSRDTIYYEQYF. CDR3 DNA sequence: TGTGCCAGCAGCAGGGACACCATCTACTACGAGCAGTACTTC.

In its sample, this clonotype was seen many times. The V and J genes are TRBV19 and TRBJ1-1; TRBD1 matches at 8 bases. V lost 10 bases to trimming and J lost 5 bases; unmatched junction nucleotides: 6. Germline CDR1 LNHDA, CDR2 SQIVND (reference sequence). The CDR3 extends over 12 amino acids. The CDR3 reads CATRQGYTEAFF. CDR3 bases: TGTGCCACTCGACAGGGGTATACTGAAGCTTTCTTT.